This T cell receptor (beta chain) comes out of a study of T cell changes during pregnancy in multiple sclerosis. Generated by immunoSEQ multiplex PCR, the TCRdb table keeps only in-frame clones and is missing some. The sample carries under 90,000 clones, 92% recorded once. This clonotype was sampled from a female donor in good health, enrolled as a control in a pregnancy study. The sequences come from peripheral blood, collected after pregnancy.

DNA for the CDR3: TGCGCCAGCAGCTTGGAACAGGTCGAATATGGCTACACCTTC. Its translation is CASSLEQVEYGYTF. V is TRBV5-1 and J is TRBJ1-2, with D tentatively TRBD1 (5 bases). Per the germline V gene, CDR1 is SGHRS and CDR2 is YFSETQ. V was clipped by 0 bases and J by 5 bases, with 11 bases between them. The CDR3 is 14 amino acids.